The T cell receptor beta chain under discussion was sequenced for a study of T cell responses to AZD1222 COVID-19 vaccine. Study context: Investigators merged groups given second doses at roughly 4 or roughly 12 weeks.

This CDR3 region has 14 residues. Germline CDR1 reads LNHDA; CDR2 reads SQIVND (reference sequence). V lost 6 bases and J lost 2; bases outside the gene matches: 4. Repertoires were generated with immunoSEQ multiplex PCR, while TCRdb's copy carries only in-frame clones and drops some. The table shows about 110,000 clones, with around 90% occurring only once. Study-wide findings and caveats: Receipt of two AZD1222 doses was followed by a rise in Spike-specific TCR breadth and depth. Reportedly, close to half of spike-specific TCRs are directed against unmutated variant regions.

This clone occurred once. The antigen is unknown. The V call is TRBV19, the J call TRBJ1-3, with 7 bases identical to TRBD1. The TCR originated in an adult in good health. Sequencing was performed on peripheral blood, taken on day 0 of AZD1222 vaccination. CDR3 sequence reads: CASRFQGAGNTIYF. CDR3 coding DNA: TGTGCCAGTAGATTTCAGGGGGCTGGAAACACCATATATTTT.